This TCR beta chain appears in the sequencing data of a study of blood T cell repertoires in COVID-19 (dated by TCRdb to 2018 to 2020). Study-level background: Samples covering the acute and convalescent phases of COVID-19 were provided by collaborators in the United States, Italy and Spain. The repertoires were released in a freely available public database meant as a resource for research on the immune response to SARS-CoV-2. The dataset comprised deeply sampled blood TCRbeta repertoires from subjects exposed to, actively infected with, or recovered from COVID-19. The prospective study material was composed of cDNA or gDNA derived from T cells, B-cell-depleted T cells, or PBMCs. Where HLA class I and class II types were available, the types were taken from metadata supplied by the sample provider, not from assay-based typing. A de-identified subject ID, COVID-19 status, age in years and sex were almost always included in the sample metadata. Samples were obtained from the ongoing ImmuneRACE study (first 160 participants) and from 1,000 to 1,500 subjects provided by 6 global collaborators.

Note on this clone: There is no known antigen for this receptor. No much larger clone is present one base from it, and per-base qualities are unavailable.

TCRbeta CDR3 regions were amplified from genomic DNA using the immunoSEQ Assay, a bias-controlled multiplex PCR. In the source study's methods: Within the assay, amplification of reference gene primers was used to estimate how many nucleated cells each sample contained. To quantify the absolute abundance of each unique TCRbeta CDR3 rearrangement, sequence reads were collapsed and filtered. For each sample, productive Simpson clonality was calculated by taking the square root of Simpson's diversity index across productive rearrangements. The table was pulled from immuneACCESS by TCRdb, which kept in-frame rearrangements only. Such tables lose some clones; where checked, under half of the loss comes from unresolved V genes, and the rest has no known cause. That table is the source of V, J and clone size, and D and trimming were worked out from the DNA. The sample table holds approximately 250,000 clones, of which about nine tenths were seen once. The ten largest make up more than 1% of the sample.

The paper as a whole reports these results and caveats: Clinical and demographic metadata were provided uncurated, with the amount varying by source and participant.

V is pared back by 1 base and J by 0 bases, with 6 bases lying between the germline termini. The CDR3 covers 15 residues, taking in both the cysteine and the phenylalanine. Solely the CDR3 DNA is kept, with 45 bases framed from the first base. CDR1 and CDR2, looked up from the germline V gene, are SGHNT and YENEEA. In the prospective study, participants were roughly 18 to 100 years old, resided in about two dozen geographic areas of the United States, and were enrolled through a virtual design. In the prospective study, cohorts were assigned on the basis of participant-reported clinical history obtained from a screening survey and a study questionnaire. Each participant in the prospective study had whole blood, serum and a nasopharyngeal or oropharyngeal swab collected by mobile phlebotomists. Over a 2-month period, participants in the prospective study had the option of providing additional blood draws and questionnaires. Prospective study blood samples were shipped either frozen or at room temperature before DNA extraction.

This TCR was sampled from a woman between 40 and 55 years old with acute COVID-19. This sequence uses TRBV11-3 and TRBJ2-2; no confident D gene assignment can be made. The source material was PBMCs or T cells enriched from blood (not recorded which). The CDR3 region reads CASSLAATNTGELFF. The nucleotide sequence reads TGTGCCAGCAGCTTAGCCGCGACGAACACCGGGGAGCTGTTTTTT.